This paragraph reports one T cell receptor (beta chain). Its antigen remains unidentified. Sorting defined conventional CD4 T cells as CD4+CD127+. Clones were sequenced by immunoSEQ multiplex PCR, and TCRdb holds only the in-frame ones, with some missing. Here the sample spans tens of thousands of clones, 95% to 98% being singletons. The sample originates from a study of B cell selection in AIRE deficiency. Per germline, CDR1 LNHDA and CDR2 SQIVND (reference sequence). The ends were cut back, 5 bases at V and 3 bases at J, with 13 bases in the middle. The CDR3 consists of 14 residues. General study results and limits: Healthy donors alone shared 30% to 35% of thousands of Treg sequences; patients alone about 10%.

The chain is built from TRBV19 and TRBJ2-5; D gene unclear. The sequenced sample consisted of CD4+CD127+ conventional T cells sorted from PBMCs. This TCR was sampled from a human donor in good health. The CDR3 sequence: CASSPPGFKETQYF. For the CDR3, the DNA is TGTGCCAGTAGTCCCCCCGGATTTAAAGAGACCCAGTACTTC.